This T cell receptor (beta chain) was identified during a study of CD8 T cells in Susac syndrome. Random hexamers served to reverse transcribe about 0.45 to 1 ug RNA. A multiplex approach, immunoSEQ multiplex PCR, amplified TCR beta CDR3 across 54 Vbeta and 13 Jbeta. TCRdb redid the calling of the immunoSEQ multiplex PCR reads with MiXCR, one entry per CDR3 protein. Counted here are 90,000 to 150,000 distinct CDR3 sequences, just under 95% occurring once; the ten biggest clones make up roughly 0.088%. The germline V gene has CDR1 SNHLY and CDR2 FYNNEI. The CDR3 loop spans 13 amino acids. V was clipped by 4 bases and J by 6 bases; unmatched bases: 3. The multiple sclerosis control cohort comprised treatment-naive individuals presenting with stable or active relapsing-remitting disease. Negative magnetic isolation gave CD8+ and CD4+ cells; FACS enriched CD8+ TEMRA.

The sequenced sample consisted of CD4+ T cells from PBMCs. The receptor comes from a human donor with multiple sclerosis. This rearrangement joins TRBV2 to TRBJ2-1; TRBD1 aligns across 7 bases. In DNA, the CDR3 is TGTGCCAGCAGTGCGGACAGGCGCAATGAGCAGTTCTTC. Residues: CASSADRRNEQFF.